The clone carrying this TCR beta chain occurred a few times. Its target is not known. This specimen comes from a study of T cell responses to AZD1222 COVID-19 vaccine. The study's findings and limits: Dominant at 160-218 and 743-854, vaccine-associated CD4 TCRs also spanned spike. Baseline seropositivity occurred in only six AZD1222 recipients.

Sequencing was performed with immunoSEQ multiplex PCR; in TCRdb, only in-frame clones are kept and a portion is missing. The sample lists approximately 50,000 clones; about 88% were seen once. The V gene's germline CDR1 is SGHKS and CDR2 YYEKEE (reference sequence). Trimming stripped 5 bases from V and 0 bases from J, with 12 bases between. The CDR3 length is 14 residues. The chain employs TRBV5-5 and TRBJ2-7, with D possibly being TRBD1 or TRBD2 (5 bases each). The sequencing here drew on peripheral blood, taken 28 days after the second AZD1222 dose. This sequence originates from an adult who received the AZD1222 COVID-19 vaccine. The CDR3 is CASREDTLSYEQYF. Here the CDR3 DNA reads TGTGCCAGCAGGGAGGACACCCTCTCCTACGAGCAGTACTTC.